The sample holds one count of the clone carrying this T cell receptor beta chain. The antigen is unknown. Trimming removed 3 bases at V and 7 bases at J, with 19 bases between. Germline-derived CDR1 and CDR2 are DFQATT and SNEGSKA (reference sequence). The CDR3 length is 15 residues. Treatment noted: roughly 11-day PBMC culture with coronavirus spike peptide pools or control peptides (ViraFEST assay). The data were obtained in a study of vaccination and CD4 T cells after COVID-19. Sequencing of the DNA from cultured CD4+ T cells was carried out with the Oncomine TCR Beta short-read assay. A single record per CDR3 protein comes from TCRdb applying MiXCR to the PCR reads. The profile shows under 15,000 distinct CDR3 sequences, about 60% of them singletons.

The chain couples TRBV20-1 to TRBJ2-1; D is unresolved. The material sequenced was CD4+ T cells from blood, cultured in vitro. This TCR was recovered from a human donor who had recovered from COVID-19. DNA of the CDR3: TGCAGTGCTAGTAAGGACCCCGGAGACTCTAATGAGCAGTTCTTC. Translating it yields CSASKDPGDSNEQFF.